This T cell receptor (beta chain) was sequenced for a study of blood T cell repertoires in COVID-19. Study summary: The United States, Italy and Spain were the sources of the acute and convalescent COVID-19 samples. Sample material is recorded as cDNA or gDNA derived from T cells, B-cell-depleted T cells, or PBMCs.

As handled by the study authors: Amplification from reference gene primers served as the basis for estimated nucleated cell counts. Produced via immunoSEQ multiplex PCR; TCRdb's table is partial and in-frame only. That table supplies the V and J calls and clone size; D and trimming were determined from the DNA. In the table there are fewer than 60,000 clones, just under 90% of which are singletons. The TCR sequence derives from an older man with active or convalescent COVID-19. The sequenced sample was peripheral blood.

DNA for the CDR3: TGTGCCAGCAGCTTGGGGACAGGAGTTGATAGCAATCAGCCCCAGCATTTT. Translated: CASSLGTGVDSNQPQHF. The rearrangement joins TRBV5-5 to TRBJ1-5; 7 nucleotides match TRBD1. V shed 0 bases and J 0 bases; nucleotides not matched to a gene: 6. The CDR3 has 17 residues. Germline-derived CDR1 and CDR2 are SGHKS and YYEKEE (reference sequence).